This T cell receptor (beta chain) was captured in a study of CD8 T cells in ankylosing spondylitis. This clonotype occurred a few times. Its specificity is not known. Study-level results: Blood of patients with ankylosing spondylitis appeared to be characterized by a TCR beta motif of about 8 highly homologous variants. Past research had described some motif variants in reactive arthritis synovial fluid and blood.

TCRdb called the 5' RACE reads again in MiXCR, with one record for every CDR3 protein. The data contain about 440,000 distinct CDR3 sequences, roughly a sixth of them singletons. The sequence derives from a male donor with ankylosing spondylitis. The specimen was blood, either unsorted or a sorted T cell fraction (not recorded which).

DNA of the CDR3: TGTGCCAGCAGCATTGAGCCGGGACAGGGATACACTGAAGCTTTCTTT. Its protein is CASSIEPGQGYTEAFF. The rearrangement links TRBV5-6 to TRBJ1-1, with 9 bases lining up with TRBD1. From germline, CDR1 is SGHDT and CDR2 YYEEEE. V dropped 4 bases and J dropped 3; count of bases not matched to a gene: 10. The length of the CDR3 is 16 residues. The full variable domain, with the rest looked up from reference TRBV5-6 and TRBJ1-1, is DAGVTQSPTHLIKTRGQQVTLRCSPKSGHDTVSWYQQALGQGPQFIFQYYEEEERQRGNFPDRFSGHQFPNYSSELNVNALLLGDSALYLCASSIEPGQGYTEAFFGQGTRLTVV.